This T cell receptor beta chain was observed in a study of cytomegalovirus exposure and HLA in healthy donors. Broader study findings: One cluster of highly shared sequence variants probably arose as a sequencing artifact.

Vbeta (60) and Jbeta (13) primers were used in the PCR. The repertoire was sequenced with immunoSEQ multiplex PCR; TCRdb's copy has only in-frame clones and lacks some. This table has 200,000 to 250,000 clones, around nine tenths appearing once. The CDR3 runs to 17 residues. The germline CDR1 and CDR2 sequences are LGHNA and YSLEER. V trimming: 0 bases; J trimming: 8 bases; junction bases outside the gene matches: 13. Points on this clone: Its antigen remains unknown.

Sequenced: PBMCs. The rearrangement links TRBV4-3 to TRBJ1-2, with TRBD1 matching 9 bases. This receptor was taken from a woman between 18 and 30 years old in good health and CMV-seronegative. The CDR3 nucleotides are TGCGCCAGCAGCCAAGAACGAAACAGGGGGCTAGTTCGCGGCTACACCTTC. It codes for CASSQERNRGLVRGYTF.